This T cell receptor beta chain stems from a study of Ad26.COV2.S vaccination and SARS-CoV-2 variants. Study in general: Ad26.COV2.S, an intramuscular injection, was given once or twice 56 days apart.

Clones were read by immunoSEQ multiplex PCR, and TCRdb kept only the in-frame ones, dropping some. In the table there are around 300,000 clones, 90% of which are singletons. The treatment was: some 20 received Ad26.COV2.S at low or high dose, single or two shots; roughly 5 received placebo; per-sample allocation not given. Sampling occurred on day 63 after the first vaccine or placebo injection. Vaccine was an Ad26 vector expressing Wuhan-strain SARS-CoV-2 spike. Study conclusions and caveats: Non-spike TCR breadth showed similarity between vaccine and placebo recipients. Marked by substantial breadth, spike-specific CD8+ and CD4+ T cell responses were reportedly seen after vaccination.

This CDR3 spans 15 amino acids. Germline V lookup: CDR1 SGHRS, CDR2 YFSETQ. With 2 bases clipped from V and 4 bases from J, the junction kept 6 bases outside the gene matches. About this clone: Antigen unknown.

The gene calls are TRBV5-1 and TRBJ2-5; 9 bases are shared with TRBD2. This TCR was sampled from a person aged 18-65 years who received the Ad26.COV2.S COVID-19 vaccine or a placebo. The material sequenced was peripheral blood, taken in a trial of Ad26.COV2.S vaccine versus placebo. Here the CDR3 DNA reads TGCGCCAGCAGCTTAGGCGGGGGGGCCACAGAGACCCAGTACTTC. Its translation is CASSLGGGATETQYF. The full variable domain, completed using reference TRBV5-1 and TRBJ2-5, is KAGVTQTPRYLIKTRGQQVTLSCSPISGHRSVSWYQQTPGQGLQFLFEYFSETQRNKGNFPGRFSGRQFSNSRSEMNVSTLELGDSALYLCASSLGGGATETQYFGPGTRLLVL.